The source of this TCR beta chain is a study of vaccination and CD4 T cells after COVID-19 (dated 2022 in TCRdb). Regarding the research as a whole: SARS-CoV-2 positivity had been established in the convalescent patients by nasal swab PCR, and mild disease was recorded in several of these patients and severe disease in one. In the convalescent cohort there were six males and four females, among whom were two Hispanic individuals, seven Caucasians, two Asians and one multiracial person. Participants got two doses of the Pfizer-BioNTech BNT162b2 vaccine (n=8) or two doses of the Moderna mRNA-1273 vaccine (n=2). Post-COVID blood samples were collected from convalescent patients a median of around 100 days after diagnosis, with a range of roughly 35 to 170 days. Post-vaccine blood samples were obtained a median of around 67 days after the second vaccine dose, with a range of roughly 14 to 241 days. Overlapping spike peptide pools from SARS-CoV-2 and from the common cold coronaviruses HCoV-NL63, HCoV-OC43 and HCoV-229E were used as culture stimuli. Control cultures used a CEFX viral epitope pool as positive control, an HIV-1 Nef peptide pool as negative control, or no peptide. In under 13 COVID-19 convalescent patients and 4 infection-naive healthy vaccine recipients, researchers compared the spike-specific CD4+ TCR repertoire from before mRNA vaccination with the repertoire from after. What the authors observed across the whole study: An increase in the median number of SARS-CoV-2-reactive clonotypes from 20 to 25 after infection to 35 to 40 after vaccination was observed, but the change was not found to be significant. Of the vaccine-specific clones in convalescent patients, 304 of 307, or nearly all, reacted only to SARS-CoV-2 spike and did not cross-react with common cold coronaviruses. The number of convalescent patients in the study was relatively small, and the study did not examine early timepoints following natural infection. Among convalescent patients, a median roughly 84% of the SARS-CoV-2-reactive clones seen after vaccination appeared only after vaccination, which suggests priming specific to the vaccine.

Library generation was performed with PCR. TCR sequencing of DNA from cultured CD4+ T cells used the Oncomine TCR Beta short-read assay at the Johns Hopkins FTIC core. The QIAamp micro DNA kit was used to extract genomic DNA from the cultured CD4+ T cells. Oncomine TCR Beta libraries from cultured CD4+ T cells were pooled with unique dual indexes and sequenced on an Illumina iSeq 100. The authors' pipeline ran thus. Non-productive sequences were removed, and CDR3s that did not start with C, did not end with F or W, or were shorter than 7 amino acids were discarded. Antigen-specific clonotypes were identified with the MANAFEST web application by comparing peptide-stimulated wells with reference and other culture wells. To be called positive, a clone needed an FDR below 0.05, an odds ratio above 5, and a productive frequency above 0.1% in at least two of three replicate wells. Clonotypes that were significantly expanded in both SARS-CoV-2 spike wells and at least one common cold coronavirus spike condition were defined as cross-reactive. CDR3 homology was assessed with Levenshtein distances (stringdist) and unrooted phylogenetic trees (ape) in R version 3.6.1. The public reads were reprocessed in TCRdb via fastp at Q25 and MiXCR, keeping in-frame beta chains. Rows matching on CDR3 protein sequence are summarized as one entry with the most common DNA and genes. TCRdb's processing, not the authors' own work, is the source of the V and J calls. In all, the sample holds about 16,000 distinct CDR3 sequences, and 45% to 60% of those were seen once. The top ten hold 20% of the sample.

Trimmed from V: 2 bases; trimmed from J: 5 bases; junction bases lacking a gene match: 5. CDR1 MDHEN and CDR2 SYDVKM are derived from the germline V gene. Counted from cysteine to phenylalanine, this CDR3 has 15 amino acids. The read is trimmed to its CDR3 DNA, 45 bases read in frame from base 1. Per the publication, the treatment or condition label means: roughly 10-day PBMC culture with coronavirus spike peptide pools or control peptides (ViraFEST assay). To expand antigen-specific T cells with peptide pools and then pick out the expanded clonotypes through TCR sequencing, the study relied on the ViraFEST assay. Positive SARS-CoV-2 PCR tests in the convalescent patients dated from March to December 2020, before Alpha, Beta and Delta variants emerged in the United States. PBMCs were cultured at 1.5 million to 2 million per well in IMDM supplemented with approximately 5% human AB serum and about 9.6 IU/ml IL-2, with about 10 ug/ml peptide pools added. On days 3 and 7, half of the culture medium was replaced with fresh IL-2-containing medium. CD4+ T cells were isolated after around 11 days of culture through negative selection using the EasySep CD4+ T cell isolation kit. Ficoll-Paque Plus gradient centrifugation was used to isolate PBMCs from whole blood, and the isolated PBMCs were then either used fresh or cryopreserved at -140C. In general, triplicate wells were set up for every culture condition.

This clonotype has only one observation. Its antigen is currently not known. Base qualities are not provided; no much larger clone lies one nucleotide away. Evidence from a single read is weak. The receptor was isolated from a human donor who had recovered from COVID-19. The sequence links TRBV28 to TRBJ2-2; 7 nucleotides in the junction match TRBD2. The sample was CD4+ T cells from blood, cultured in vitro, taken before SARS-CoV-2 vaccination. CDR3 reads: CASSLAGARTGELFF. The bases read TGTGCCAGCAGTTTAGCGGGAGCGCGGACCGGGGAGCTGTTTTTT.